A single T cell receptor beta chain is shown here with its context. From germline, CDR1 is SGHRS and CDR2 YFSETQ. Trimming left V 7 bases short and J 5 bases short, with 16 bases between. The CDR3 sequence is 14 residues long. This sample was taken from a study of blood T cell repertoires in COVID-19. Clones were read by immunoSEQ multiplex PCR, and TCRdb kept only the in-frame ones, dropping some. The repertoire holds about 210,000 clones, around 80% seen once, with roughly 8.8% in the top ten. The sequence came from a woman between 50 and 59 years old with acute or convalescent COVID-19. This sequence joins TRBV5-1 and TRBJ2-1, with a weak D call TRBD1 (5 bases). The sample was peripheral blood. CDR3 sequence reads: CASGVGLSHNEQFF. The CDR3 region has the DNA TGCGCCAGCGGCGTGGGGCTTTCCCACAATGAGCAGTTCTTC.